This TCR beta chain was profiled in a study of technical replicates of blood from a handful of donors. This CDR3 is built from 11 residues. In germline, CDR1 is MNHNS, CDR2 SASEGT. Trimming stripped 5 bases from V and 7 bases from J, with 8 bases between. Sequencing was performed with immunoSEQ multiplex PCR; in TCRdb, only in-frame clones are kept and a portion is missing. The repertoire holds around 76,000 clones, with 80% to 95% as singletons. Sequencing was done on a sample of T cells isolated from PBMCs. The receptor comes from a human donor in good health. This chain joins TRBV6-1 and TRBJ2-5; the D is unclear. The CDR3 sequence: CASSTFGTQYF. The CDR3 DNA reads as TGTGCCAGCAGTACATTTGGGACCCAGTACTTC.